This is a list of T cell receptor beta chains from one sample in a study of blood T cell repertoires in COVID-19. Generated by immunoSEQ multiplex PCR, the TCRdb table keeps only in-frame clones and is missing some. The table has tens of thousands of clones, 70% to 85% seen once. The sequenced material came from peripheral blood. Every receptor here comes from a woman in her sixties or seventies with acute or convalescent COVID-19. The CDR3 runs from the conserved cysteine through the conserved F or W. A D gene is named only where the DNA matches it firmly. Only some rows state a clone size, as once, few, many or a class for expanded clones.

V: TRBV12-5
size: -
J: TRBJ2-1
length: 13
D: TRBD2
CDR3: CASAPSGNNEQFF
DNA: TGTGCTAGTGCCCCTAGCGGCAACAATGAGCAGTTCTTC

V: TRBV6-6
size: -
J: TRBJ2-5
length: 16
D: TRBD1
CDR3: CASSQARGGEGETQYF
DNA: TGTGCCAGCAGCCAAGCTCGAGGGGGCGAGGGAGAGACCCAGTACTTC

V: TRBV2
size: -
J: TRBJ1-3
length: 16
D: TRBD1
CDR3: CASSELDRVSGNTIYF
DNA: TGTGCCAGCAGTGAATTAGACAGGGTCTCTGGAAACACCATATATTTT

V: TRBV3-1/TRBV3-2
size: -
J: TRBJ1-2
length: 14
D: -
CDR3: CASSPPGQGSGYTF
DNA: TGTGCCAGCAGCCCCCCAGGGCAGGGAAGCGGCTACACCTTC

V: TRBV29-1
size: -
J: TRBJ1-2
length: 13
D: -
CDR3: CSAALDSPSGYTF
DNA: TGCAGCGCCGCCCTTGACAGTCCGTCCGGCTACACCTTC

V: TRBV29-1
size: -
J: TRBJ1-2
length: 17
D: TRBD1
CDR3: CSVARQGAKSQLFGYTF
DNA: TGCAGCGTCGCCCGACAGGGGGCGAAGTCCCAACTCTTTGGCTACACCTTC

V: TRBV6-1
size: -
J: TRBJ2-1
length: 17
D: -
CDR3: CASSELGGTIVADEQFF
DNA: TGTGCCAGCAGTGAATTGGGGGGGACAATCGTTGCAGATGAGCAGTTCTTC

V: TRBV2
size: -
J: TRBJ1-4
length: 15
D: -
CDR3: CASSVRPGSNEKLFF
DNA: TGTGCCAGCAGTGTTCGGCCAGGCTCTAATGAAAAACTGTTTTTT

V: TRBV27
size: -
J: TRBJ1-1
length: 12
D: -
CDR3: CASSLIGGEAFF
DNA: TGTGCCAGCAGTTTAATCGGGGGTGAAGCTTTCTTT

V: TRBV19
size: -
J: TRBJ2-5
length: 12
D: -
CDR3: CASSSRQETQYF
DNA: TGTGCCAGTAGTTCGCGGCAAGAGACCCAGTACTTC

V: TRBV9
size: few
J: TRBJ1-2
length: 13
D: TRBD1
CDR3: CASTETGAYGYTF
DNA: TGTGCCAGCACAGAGACAGGGGCCTATGGCTACACCTTC

V: TRBV12-3/TRBV12-4
size: few
J: TRBJ2-3
length: 13
D: -
CDR3: CASSFSGTDTQYF
DNA: TGTGCCAGCAGTTTCTCAGGGACAGATACGCAGTATTTT

V: TRBV29-1
size: many
J: TRBJ1-2
length: 9
D: -
CDR3: CSSTPGYTF
DNA: TGCAGCTCAACTCCCGGCTACACCTTC

V: TRBV9
size: few
J: TRBJ1-1
length: 14
D: -
CDR3: CASSPRDFDTEAFF
DNA: TGTGCCAGCAGCCCACGGGACTTCGATACTGAAGCTTTCTTT

V: TRBV30
size: -
J: TRBJ2-3
length: 14
D: -
CDR3: CAWSVRGSTDTQYF
DNA: TGTGCCTGGAGTGTACGGGGGAGCACAGATACGCAGTATTTT

V: TRBV19
size: -
J: TRBJ2-1
length: 14
D: TRBD1
CDR3: CASSQDRGLGEQFF
DNA: TGTGCCAGTTCCCAGGACAGGGGTTTGGGTGAGCAGTTCTTC

V: TRBV3-1/TRBV3-2
size: -
J: TRBJ2-7
length: 14
D: -
CDR3: CASSQGAASYEQYF
DNA: TGTGCCAGCAGCCAAGGGGCAGCCTCCTACGAGCAGTACTTC

V: TRBV2
size: -
J: TRBJ2-1
length: 13
D: -
CDR3: CASRRDTYNEQFF
DNA: TGTGCCAGCAGGAGGGACACCTACAATGAGCAGTTCTTC

V: TRBV2
size: -
J: TRBJ1-4
length: 16
D: TRBD1
CDR3: CASTTLGQGSGEKLFF
DNA: TGTGCCAGCACCACCTTGGGACAGGGATCAGGTGAAAAACTGTTTTTT

V: TRBV5-6
size: -
J: TRBJ2-5
length: 14
D: -
CDR3: CASSLTQVEETQYF
DNA: TGTGCCAGCAGCTTGACTCAAGTAGAAGAGACCCAGTACTTC

V: TRBV28
size: -
J: TRBJ2-7
length: 14
D: -
CDR3: CASSLPPGLYEQYF
DNA: TGTGCCAGCAGTTTACCACCCGGTCTCTACGAGCAGTACTTC

V: TRBV11-2
size: -
J: TRBJ2-7
length: 15
D: TRBD2
CDR3: CASRSRGDGSYEQYF
DNA: TGTGCCAGCAGGTCCCGGGGGGACGGCTCCTACGAGCAGTACTTC

V: TRBV2
size: -
J: TRBJ1-6
length: 14
D: TRBD1
CDR3: CASSRTGVNSPLHF
DNA: TGTGCCAGCAGTCGGACAGGGGTTAATTCACCCCTCCACTTT

V: TRBV4-1
size: -
J: TRBJ2-2
length: 15
D: TRBD2
CDR3: CATKRGGGNTGELFF
DNA: TGCGCCACCAAGCGCGGGGGAGGGAACACCGGGGAGCTGTTTTTT

V: TRBV12-3/TRBV12-4
size: -
J: TRBJ1-1
length: 12
D: -
CDR3: CASSSSGYEAFF
DNA: TGTGCCAGCAGCTCCTCAGGGTACGAAGCTTTCTTT

V: TRBV13
size: -
J: TRBJ2-7
length: 14
D: TRBD1
CDR3: CASSSYRGAYEQYF
DNA: TGTGCCAGCAGCTCCTACAGGGGCGCCTACGAGCAGTACTTC

V: TRBV3-1/TRBV3-2
size: -
J: TRBJ1-2
length: 17
D: -
CDR3: CASSQAYVSGGNYGYTF
DNA: TGTGCCAGCAGCCAAGCGTATGTCTCGGGGGGTAACTATGGCTACACCTTC

V: TRBV19
size: -
J: TRBJ1-5
length: 16
D: -
CDR3: CASSLQAPYSNQPQHF
DNA: TGTGCCAGTAGTCTACAGGCTCCCTATAGCAATCAGCCCCAGCATTTT

V: TRBV3-1/TRBV3-2
size: once
J: TRBJ1-1
length: 13
D: -
CDR3: CASSLTVNTEAFF
DNA: TGTGCCAGCAGCCTGACAGTGAACACTGAAGCTTTCTTT

V: TRBV5-4
size: -
J: TRBJ1-2
length: 13
D: -
CDR3: CASKEGLNYGYTF
DNA: TGTGCCAGCAAGGAGGGACTTAACTATGGCTACACCTTC

V: TRBV27
size: -
J: TRBJ1-2
length: 15
D: -
CDR3: CASSPWGDFAYGYTF
DNA: TGTGCCAGCAGTCCATGGGGGGACTTCGCCTATGGCTACACCTTC

V: TRBV11-2
size: -
J: TRBJ2-1
length: 17
D: -
CDR3: CASSLGTSRRSYNEQFF
DNA: TGTGCCAGCAGCCTTGGGACTTCACGACGCTCCTACAATGAGCAGTTCTTC

V: TRBV18
size: -
J: TRBJ1-3
length: 16
D: TRBD1
CDR3: CASSPPGQGRGNTIYF
DNA: TGTGCCAGCTCACCACCGGGACAGGGGAGAGGAAACACCATATATTTT

V: TRBV28
size: -
J: TRBJ1-6
length: 14
D: -
CDR3: CASTLPGYNSPLHF
DNA: TGTGCCAGCACCCTACCAGGATATAATTCACCCCTCCACTTT

V: TRBV5-5
size: -
J: TRBJ2-3
length: 15
D: TRBD1
CDR3: CASSLGTGPTHTQYF
DNA: TGTGCCAGCAGCTTGGGGACAGGGCCTACTCATACGCAGTATTTT

V: TRBV28
size: -
J: TRBJ2-7
length: 16
D: TRBD2
CDR3: CASSLSPGGPPDEQYF
DNA: TGTGCCAGCAGTTTATCGCCGGGAGGGCCCCCGGACGAGCAGTACTTC

V: TRBV3-1/TRBV3-2
size: -
J: TRBJ1-1
length: 13
D: TRBD1
CDR3: CASSQVNRGESFF
DNA: TGTGCCAGCAGCCAGGTTAACAGGGGTGAATCTTTCTTT

V: TRBV18
size: -
J: TRBJ1-6
length: 16
D: TRBD1
CDR3: CASSPGTGGEQAPLHF
DNA: TGTGCCAGCTCACCCGGGACAGGGGGCGAGCAAGCACCCCTCCACTTT

V: TRBV9
size: few
J: TRBJ2-7
length: 13
D: TRBD1
CDR3: CASSPGTGFEQYF
DNA: TGTGCCAGCAGCCCGGGGACAGGGTTCGAGCAGTACTTC

V: TRBV6-5
size: -
J: TRBJ2-7
length: 15
D: TRBD2
CDR3: CASTTRAGGAYEQYF
DNA: TGTGCCAGCACCACTCGGGCGGGGGGCGCCTACGAGCAGTACTTC

V: TRBV9
size: -
J: TRBJ2-7
length: 13
D: -
CDR3: CASSLGLSYEQYF
DNA: TGTGCCAGCAGCTTGGGACTTTCCTACGAGCAGTACTTC

V: TRBV3-1/TRBV3-2
size: few
J: TRBJ2-7
length: 18
D: -
CDR3: CASSQAIPGSVGSYEQYF
DNA: TGTGCCAGCAGCCAAGCTATTCCGGGTTCTGTCGGGTCCTACGAGCAGTACTTC

V: TRBV19
size: -
J: TRBJ1-5
length: 19
D: TRBD1
CDR3: CASRYIGFTGGLTHQPQHF
DNA: TGTGCCAGTAGGTATATAGGCTTCACAGGGGGCCTAACACATCAGCCCCAGCATTTT

V: TRBV7-9
size: -
J: TRBJ2-7
length: 16
D: -
CDR3: CASSLNPLQGTYEQYF
DNA: TGTGCCAGCAGCTTAAACCCCCTTCAGGGTACCTACGAGCAGTACTTC

V: TRBV28
size: few
J: TRBJ1-3
length: 21
D: -
CDR3: CASSLGWLGAARVDSGNTIYF
DNA: TGTGCCAGCAGTTTAGGCTGGTTAGGCGCAGCGAGAGTTGACTCTGGAAACACCATATATTTT

V: TRBV9
size: -
J: TRBJ2-3
length: 15
D: -
CDR3: CASSETGVPTDTQYF
DNA: TGTGCCAGCAGCGAAACAGGAGTCCCCACAGATACGCAGTATTTT

V: TRBV21-1
size: -
J: TRBJ1-2
length: 13
D: -
CDR3: CASSKEQGCGYTF
DNA: TGTGCCAGCAGCAAAGAACAGGGGTGTGGCTACACCTTC

V: TRBV7-9
size: -
J: TRBJ1-1
length: 18
D: TRBD1
CDR3: CASSLGGDRGTMNTEAFF
DNA: TGTGCCAGCAGCCTGGGTGGGGACAGGGGTACTATGAACACTGAAGCTTTCTTT

V: TRBV9
size: -
J: TRBJ2-7
length: 13
D: TRBD1
CDR3: CASSQGQAYEQYF
DNA: TGTGCCAGCAGTCAGGGACAGGCCTACGAGCAGTACTTC

V: TRBV7-9
size: -
J: TRBJ2-1
length: 14
D: -
CDR3: CASSKDRLGNEQFF
DNA: TGTGCCAGCAGCAAGGACAGATTGGGCAATGAGCAGTTCTTC

V: TRBV10-3
size: -
J: TRBJ1-3
length: 16
D: -
CDR3: CAIRKTGSFRGNTIYF
DNA: TGTGCCATCAGGAAGACAGGCTCGTTTCGTGGAAACACCATATATTTT

V: TRBV19
size: -
J: TRBJ1-4
length: 15
D: TRBD1
CDR3: CASSMRTGNNEKLFF
DNA: TGTGCCAGTAGTATGAGGACAGGGAATAATGAAAAACTGTTTTTT

V: TRBV6-6
size: -
J: TRBJ2-7
length: 14
D: -
CDR3: CASSSAGQIYEQYF
DNA: TGTGCCAGCAGTTCCGCGGGACAGATCTACGAGCAGTACTTC

V: TRBV18
size: -
J: TRBJ1-1
length: 13
D: TRBD1
CDR3: CASSAGQYTEAFF
DNA: TGTGCCAGCTCAGCGGGACAGTACACTGAAGCTTTCTTT

V: TRBV7-9
size: -
J: TRBJ1-2
length: 16
D: TRBD1
CDR3: CASSLNFGTGLSGYTF
DNA: TGTGCCAGCAGCTTAAATTTCGGGACAGGCCTCTCTGGCTACACCTTC